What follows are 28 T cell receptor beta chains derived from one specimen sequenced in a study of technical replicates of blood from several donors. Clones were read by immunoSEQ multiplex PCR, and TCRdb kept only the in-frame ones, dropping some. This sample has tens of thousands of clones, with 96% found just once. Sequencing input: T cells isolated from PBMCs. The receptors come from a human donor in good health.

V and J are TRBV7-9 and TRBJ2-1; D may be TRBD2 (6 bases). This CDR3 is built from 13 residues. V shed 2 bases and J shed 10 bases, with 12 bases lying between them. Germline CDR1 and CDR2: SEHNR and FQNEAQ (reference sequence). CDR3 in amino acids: CASSLTSLWEQFF. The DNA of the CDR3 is TGTGCCAGCAGCTTAACTAGCTTGTGGGAGCAGTTCTTC.

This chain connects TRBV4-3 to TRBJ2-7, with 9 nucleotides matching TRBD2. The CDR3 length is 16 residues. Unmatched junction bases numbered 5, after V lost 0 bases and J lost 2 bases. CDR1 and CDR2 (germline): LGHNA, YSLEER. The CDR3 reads CASSQDSSGMTYEQYF. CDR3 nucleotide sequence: TGCGCCAGCAGCCAAGATTCTAGCGGGATGACCTACGAGCAGTACTTC.

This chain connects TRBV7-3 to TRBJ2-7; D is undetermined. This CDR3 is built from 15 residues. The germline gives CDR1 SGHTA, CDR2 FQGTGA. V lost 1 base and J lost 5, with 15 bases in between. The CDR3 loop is CASSLKPGKIDEQYF. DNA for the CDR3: TGTGCCAGCAGCTTAAAGCCCGGTAAAATCGACGAGCAGTACTTC.

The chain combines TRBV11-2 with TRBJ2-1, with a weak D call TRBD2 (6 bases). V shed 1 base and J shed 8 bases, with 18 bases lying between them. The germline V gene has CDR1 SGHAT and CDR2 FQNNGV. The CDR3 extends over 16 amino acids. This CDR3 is CASSLVTGRLGDEQFF. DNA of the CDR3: TGTGCCAGCAGCTTAGTTACAGGCAGACTAGGGGATGAGCAGTTCTTC.

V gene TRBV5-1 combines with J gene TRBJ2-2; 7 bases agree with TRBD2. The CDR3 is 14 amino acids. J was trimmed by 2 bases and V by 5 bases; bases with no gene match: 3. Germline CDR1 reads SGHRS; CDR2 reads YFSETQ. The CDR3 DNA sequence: TGCGCCAGCAGAAAGCGGGAAAACACCGGGGAGCTGTTTTTT. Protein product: CASRKRENTGELFF.

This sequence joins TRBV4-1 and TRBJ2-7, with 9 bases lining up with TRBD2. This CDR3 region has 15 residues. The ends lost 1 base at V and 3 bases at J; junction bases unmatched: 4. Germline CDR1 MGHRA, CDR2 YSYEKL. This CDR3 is CASSQASGVFYEQYF. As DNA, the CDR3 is TGCGCCAGCAGCCAAGCTAGCGGGGTATTCTACGAGCAGTACTTC.

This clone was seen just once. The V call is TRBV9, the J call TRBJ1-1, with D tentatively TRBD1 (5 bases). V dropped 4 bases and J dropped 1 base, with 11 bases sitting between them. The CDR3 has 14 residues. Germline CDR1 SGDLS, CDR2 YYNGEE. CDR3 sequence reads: CASSPNTGNTEAFF. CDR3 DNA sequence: TGTGCCAGCAGCCCTAATACAGGGAACACTGAAGCTTTCTTT. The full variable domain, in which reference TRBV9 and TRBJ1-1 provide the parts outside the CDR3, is DSGVTQTPKHLITATGQRVTLRCSPRSGDLSVYWYQQSLDQGLQFLIQYYNGEERAKGNILERFSAQQFPDLHSELNLSSLELGDSALYFCASSPNTGNTEAFFGQGTRLTVV.

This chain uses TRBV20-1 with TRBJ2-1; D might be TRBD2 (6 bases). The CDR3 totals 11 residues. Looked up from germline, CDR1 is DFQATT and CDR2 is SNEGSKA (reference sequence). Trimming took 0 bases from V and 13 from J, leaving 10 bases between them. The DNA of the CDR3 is TGCAGTGCTAGAGAAGGTAGCGGACAGTTCTTC. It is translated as CSAREGSGQFF.

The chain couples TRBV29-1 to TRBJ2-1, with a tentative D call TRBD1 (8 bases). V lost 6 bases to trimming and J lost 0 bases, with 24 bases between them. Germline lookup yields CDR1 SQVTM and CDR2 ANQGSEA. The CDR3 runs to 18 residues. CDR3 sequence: CSVGGGPGQESSYNEQFF. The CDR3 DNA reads TGCAGCGTGGGAGGGGGGCCGGGACAGGAGAGCTCCTACAATGAGCAGTTCTTC.

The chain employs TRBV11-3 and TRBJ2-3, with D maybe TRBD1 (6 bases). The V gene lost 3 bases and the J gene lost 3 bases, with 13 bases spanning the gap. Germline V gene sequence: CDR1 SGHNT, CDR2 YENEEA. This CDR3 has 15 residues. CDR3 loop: CASSFLTGGTDTQYF. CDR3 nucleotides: TGTGCCAGCAGCTTTCTGACAGGCGGAACAGATACGCAGTATTTT.

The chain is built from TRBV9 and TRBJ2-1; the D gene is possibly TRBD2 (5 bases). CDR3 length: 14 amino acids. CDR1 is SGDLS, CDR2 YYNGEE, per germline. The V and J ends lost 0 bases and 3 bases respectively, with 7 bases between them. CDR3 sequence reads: CASSVGGYYNEQFF. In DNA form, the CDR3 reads TGTGCCAGCAGCGTAGGAGGGTACTACAATGAGCAGTTCTTC.

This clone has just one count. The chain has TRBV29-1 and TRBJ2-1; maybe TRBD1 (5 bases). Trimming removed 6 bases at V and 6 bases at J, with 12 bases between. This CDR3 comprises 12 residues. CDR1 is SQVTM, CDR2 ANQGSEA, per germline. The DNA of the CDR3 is TGCAGCGTCGCAGACAGAGCCAATGAGCAGTTCTTC. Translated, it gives CSVADRANEQFF.

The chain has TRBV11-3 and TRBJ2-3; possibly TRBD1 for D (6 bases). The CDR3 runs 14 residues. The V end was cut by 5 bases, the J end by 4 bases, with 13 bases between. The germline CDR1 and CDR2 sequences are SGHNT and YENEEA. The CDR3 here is CASSAQGESDTQYF. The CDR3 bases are TGTGCCAGCAGCGCACAGGGTGAGTCAGATACGCAGTATTTT.

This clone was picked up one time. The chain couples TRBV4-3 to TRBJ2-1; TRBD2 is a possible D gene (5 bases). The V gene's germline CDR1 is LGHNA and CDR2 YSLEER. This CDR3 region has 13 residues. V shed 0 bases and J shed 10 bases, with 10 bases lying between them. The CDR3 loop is CASSQDGVDEQFF. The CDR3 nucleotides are TGCGCCAGCAGCCAAGACGGGGTTGACGAGCAGTTCTTC.

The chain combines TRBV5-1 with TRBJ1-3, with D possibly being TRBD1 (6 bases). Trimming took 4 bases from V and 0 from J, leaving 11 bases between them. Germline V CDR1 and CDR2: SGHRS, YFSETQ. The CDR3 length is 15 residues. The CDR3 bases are TGCGCCAGCAGCGAAACAGGGAGCTCTGGAAACACCATATATTTT. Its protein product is CASSETGSSGNTIYF.

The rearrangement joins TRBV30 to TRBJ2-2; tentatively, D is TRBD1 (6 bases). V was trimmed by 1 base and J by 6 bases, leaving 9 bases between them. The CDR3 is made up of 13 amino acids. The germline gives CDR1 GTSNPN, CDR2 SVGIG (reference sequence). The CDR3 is CAWSGKGAGELFF. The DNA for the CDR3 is TGTGCCTGGAGTGGTAAGGGGGCCGGGGAGCTGTTTTTT.

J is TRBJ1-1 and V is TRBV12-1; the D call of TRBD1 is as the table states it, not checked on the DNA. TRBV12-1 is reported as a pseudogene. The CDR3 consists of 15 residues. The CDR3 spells CASSSPPGLNTEAFF. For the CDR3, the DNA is TGTGCCAGCAGCTCCCCCCCAGGGCTGAACACTGAAGCTTTCTTT.

The CDR3: CASSLTGTSGYEQYF. The CDR3 nucleotides read TGTGCCAGCAGCTTAACCGGGACTAGCGGCTACGAGCAGTACTTC. The chain carries TRBV5-4 and TRBJ2-7; 11 bases agree with TRBD2. This CDR3 spans 15 amino acids. Germline CDR1 SGHNT, CDR2 YYREEE (reference sequence). With 2 bases clipped from V and 3 bases from J, the junction kept 4 bases outside the gene matches.

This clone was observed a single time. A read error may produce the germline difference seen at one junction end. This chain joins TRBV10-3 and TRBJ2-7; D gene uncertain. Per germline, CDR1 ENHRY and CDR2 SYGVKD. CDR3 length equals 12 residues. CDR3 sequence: CAIRESSYEQYF. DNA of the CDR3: TGTGCCATCAGAGAGTCGAGCTACGAGCAGTACTTC.

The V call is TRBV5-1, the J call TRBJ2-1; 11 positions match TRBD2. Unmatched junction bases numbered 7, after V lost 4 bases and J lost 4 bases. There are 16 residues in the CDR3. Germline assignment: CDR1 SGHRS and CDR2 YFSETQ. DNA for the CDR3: TGCGCCAGCAGCACGGCCGGGACTAGCGGTTACAATGAGCAGTTCTTC. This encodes CASSTAGTSGYNEQFF.

The CDR3 nucleotides are TGTGCCAGCAGCCCTATTTGGAGGGCGGGGCAGTACTTC. Protein: CASSPIWRAGQYF. V gene TRBV11-2 combines with J gene TRBJ2-7; TRBD2 might be the D (6 bases). Trimming shortened V by 5 bases and J by 9 bases, and 17 bases separated the two germline ends. The CDR3 is made up of 13 amino acids. The germline V gene encodes CDR1 SGHAT and CDR2 FQNNGV.

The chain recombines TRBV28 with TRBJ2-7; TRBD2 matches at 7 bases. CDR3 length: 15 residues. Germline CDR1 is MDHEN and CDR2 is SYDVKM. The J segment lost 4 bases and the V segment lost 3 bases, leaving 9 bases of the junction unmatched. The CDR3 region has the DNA TGTGCCAGCAGTTTGTCGGCTGACGGGAGGTACGAGCAGTACTTC. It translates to CASSLSADGRYEQYF.

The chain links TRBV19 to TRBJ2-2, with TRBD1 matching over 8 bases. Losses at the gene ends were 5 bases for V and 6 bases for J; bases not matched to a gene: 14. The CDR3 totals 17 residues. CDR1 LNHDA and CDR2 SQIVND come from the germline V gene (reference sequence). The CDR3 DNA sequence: TGTGCCAGTAGTTTGGTTTGGGTGACAGGGGCTCCCGGGGAGCTGTTTTTT. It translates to CASSLVWVTGAPGELFF.

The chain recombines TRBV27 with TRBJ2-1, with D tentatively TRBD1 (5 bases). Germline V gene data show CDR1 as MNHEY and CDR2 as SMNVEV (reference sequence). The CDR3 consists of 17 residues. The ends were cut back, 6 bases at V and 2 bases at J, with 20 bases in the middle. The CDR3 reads CASRILTGTFTYNEQFF. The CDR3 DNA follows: TGTGCCAGCAGAATCCTCACAGGAACCTTTACCTACAATGAGCAGTTCTTC.

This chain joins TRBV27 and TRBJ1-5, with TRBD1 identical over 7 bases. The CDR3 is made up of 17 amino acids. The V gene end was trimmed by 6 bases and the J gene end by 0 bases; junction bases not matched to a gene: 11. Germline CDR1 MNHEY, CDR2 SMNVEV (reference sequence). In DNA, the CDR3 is TGTGCCAGCAGAGGGCTGGGACAGATTATTAGCAATCAGCCCCAGCATTTT. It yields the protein CASRGLGQIISNQPQHF.

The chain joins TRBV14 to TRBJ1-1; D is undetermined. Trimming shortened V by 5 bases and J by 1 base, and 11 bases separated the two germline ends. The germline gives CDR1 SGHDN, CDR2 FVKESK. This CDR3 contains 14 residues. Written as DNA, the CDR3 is TGTGCCAGCAGCTTCTTAGTTAGGAACACTGAAGCTTTCTTT. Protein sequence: CASSFLVRNTEAFF. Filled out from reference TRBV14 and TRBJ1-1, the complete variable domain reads EAGVTQFPSHSVIEKGQTVTLRCDPISGHDNLYWYRRVMGKEIKFLLHFVKESKQDESGMPNNRFLAERTGGTYSTLKVQPAELEDSGVYFCASSFLVRNTEAFFGQGTRLTVV.

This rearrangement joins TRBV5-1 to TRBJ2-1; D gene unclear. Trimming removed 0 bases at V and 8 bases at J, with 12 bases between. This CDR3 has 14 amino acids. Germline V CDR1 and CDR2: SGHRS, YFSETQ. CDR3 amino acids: CASSLAYPVDEQFF. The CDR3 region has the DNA TGCGCCAGCAGCTTGGCTTATCCGGTTGATGAGCAGTTCTTC.

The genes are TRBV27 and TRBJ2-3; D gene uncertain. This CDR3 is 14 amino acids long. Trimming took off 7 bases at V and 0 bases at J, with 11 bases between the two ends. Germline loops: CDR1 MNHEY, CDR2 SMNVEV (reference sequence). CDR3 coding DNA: TGTGCCAGCACCACCGGGTCGAGCACAGATACGCAGTATTTT. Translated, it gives CASTTGSSTDTQYF.